The 22 T cell receptor beta chains presented below share a single source sample, sequenced in a study of blood T cell repertoires in COVID-19. Data came from immunoSEQ multiplex PCR; TCRdb stores just in-frame clones and leaves some out. This table holds about 130,000 clones, about 86% found once. Sequenced sample: PBMCs or T cells enriched from blood (not recorded which). The origin of the receptors is a woman between 45 and 65 years old who had recovered from COVID-19.

The genes are TRBV4-3 and TRBJ1-3; 8 nucleotides agree with TRBD1. Germline V gene lookup returns CDR1 LGHNA and CDR2 YSLEER. The CDR3 is made up of 16 amino acids. V lost 3 bases and J lost 0; bases outside the gene matches: 4. The CDR3 region is CASSQGQVFSGNTIYF. CDR3 in DNA: TGCGCCAGCAGCCAGGGACAGGTGTTCTCTGGAAACACCATATATTTT.

V usage is TRBV30 and J usage is TRBJ1-2; 8 bases are shared with TRBD1. Losses at the gene ends were 2 bases for V and 2 bases for J; bases not matched to a gene: 4. The CDR3 has 14 residues. CDR1 and CDR2 from the germline V gene are GTSNPN and SVGIG (reference sequence). The chain's CDR3 is CAWSPRQGNYGYTF. The DNA of the CDR3 is TGTGCCTGGAGTCCCCGACAGGGGAACTATGGCTACACCTTC. The full variable domain, in which reference TRBV30 and TRBJ1-2 provide the parts outside the CDR3, is SQTIHQWPATLVQPVGSPLSLECTVEGTSNPNLYWYRQAAGRGLQLLFYSVGIGQISSEVPQNLSASRPQDRQFILSSKKLLLSDSGFYLCAWSPRQGNYGYTFGSGTRLTVV.

V and J are TRBV7-8 and TRBJ2-5; a possible D gene is TRBD1 (6 bases). Germline V lookup: CDR1 SGHVS, CDR2 FQNEAQ. This CDR3 has 13 amino acids. V was pared by 8 bases and J by 5 bases, with 15 bases between. In nucleotides, the CDR3 is TGTGCCAGCGGGTCAGCAGGGGAGGAGACCCAGTACTTC. This sequence encodes CASGSAGEETQYF.

This chain links TRBV5-6 with TRBJ2-7; 7 nucleotides match TRBD1. The CDR3 spans 13 residues. Germline V lookup: CDR1 SGHDT, CDR2 YYEEEE. V gave up 2 bases and J gave up 4 bases; unmatched junction bases: 3. CDR3 nucleotides: TGTGCCAGCAGCTTCGGACAGGCTTACGAGCAGTACTTC. This gives the protein CASSFGQAYEQYF. The full variable domain, rest sourced from reference TRBV5-6 and TRBJ2-7, is DAGVTQSPTHLIKTRGQQVTLRCSPKSGHDTVSWYQQALGQGPQFIFQYYEEEERQRGNFPDRFSGHQFPNYSSELNVNALLLGDSALYLCASSFGQAYEQYFGPGTRLTVT.

This chain links TRBV27 with TRBJ1-4; tentatively, D is TRBD1 (5 bases). The V end lost 6 bases, the J end lost 4 bases, and 15 bases lay between the germline ends. This CDR3 has 15 residues. Germline assignment: CDR1 MNHEY and CDR2 SMNVEV (reference sequence). The CDR3 sequence is CASRPGTDYNEKLFF. The CDR3 DNA is TGTGCCAGCAGACCAGGGACGGACTATAATGAAAAACTGTTTTTT.

The chain combines TRBV5-6 with TRBJ1-5, with 7 bases fitting TRBD1. The CDR3 sequence is 15 residues long. Trimming took 4 bases from V and 3 from J; bases not matched to a gene: 7. Germline CDR1 SGHDT, CDR2 YYEEEE. The CDR3: CASSARQGYNQPQHF. The CDR3 DNA reads TGTGCCAGCAGCGCAAGACAGGGTTACAATCAGCCCCAGCATTTT.

The gene calls are TRBV5-1 and TRBJ2-2, with 14 bases matching TRBD2. The CDR3 extends over 20 amino acids. Germline values: CDR1 SGHRS, CDR2 YFSETQ. V lost 4 bases and J lost 1; bases outside the gene matches: 12. CDR3 sequence reads: CASSPGPGTSGGLNTGELFF. In DNA, the CDR3 is TGCGCCAGCAGCCCTGGCCCCGGGACTAGCGGGGGCTTGAACACCGGGGAGCTGTTTTTT.

This clone has just one count. The J gene is TRBJ1-2, the V gene TRBV7-2, with 9 bases fitting TRBD1. CDR1 and CDR2 from the germline V gene are SGHTA and FQGNSA. The CDR3 spans 14 residues. Trimming took 5 bases from V and 7 from J; bases not matched to a gene: 8. This CDR3 is CASSQGTGRIGYTF. CDR3 in DNA: TGTGCCAGCAGCCAAGGGACAGGGCGTATTGGCTACACCTTC.

The chain employs TRBV6-6 and TRBJ2-5; maybe TRBD2 (5 bases). The CDR3 length is 15 residues. Trimming removed 0 bases at V and 6 bases at J, with 14 bases between. CDR1 and CDR2 from the germline V gene are MNHNY and SVGAGI (reference sequence). CDR3 DNA sequence: TGTGCCAGCAGTTACTCGACGGCTAGCCATCAGACCCAGTACTTC. Its protein is CASSYSTASHQTQYF.

Notes on this clone: A much larger clone sits a single nucleotide away, making a read error possible. V and J are TRBV2 and TRBJ2-3, with 12 positions matching TRBD2. The CDR3 contains 15 residues. Looked up from germline, CDR1 is SNHLY and CDR2 is FYNNEI. V lost 3 bases, J lost 4 bases, and 2 bases stayed unmatched. The CDR3 DNA reads TGTGCCAGCAGTGACGCTAGCGGGGGGGCAGATACGCAGTATTTT. Translation gives CASSDASGGADTQYF.

The chain employs TRBV21-1 and TRBJ2-5; the table calls TRBD2, which could not be checked here. TRBV21-1 is designated a pseudogene. This CDR3 has 16 amino acids. The CDR3 spells CASSKDERGSQETQYF. In DNA, the CDR3 is TGTGCCAGCAGCAAAGACGAGCGGGGGAGCCAAGAGACCCAGTACTTC.

The V gene is TRBV5-1, the J gene TRBJ2-3, with TRBD2 matching 8 bases. Germline V gene sequence: CDR1 SGHRS, CDR2 YFSETQ. The CDR3 length is 16 residues. V lost 4 bases to trimming and J lost 2 bases; unmatched junction nucleotides: 9. Written as DNA, the CDR3 is TGCGCCAGCAGCCGTAAGACTAGCGCAAACACAGATACGCAGTATTTT. Translating it yields CASSRKTSANTDTQYF.

This clone has a handful of counts. The chain is built from TRBV27 and TRBJ2-7; 10 bases line up with TRBD2. CDR3 length equals 15 residues. The J segment lost 2 bases and the V segment lost 3 bases, leaving 4 bases of the junction unmatched. In germline, CDR1 is MNHEY, CDR2 SMNVEV (reference sequence). The chain's CDR3 is CASSFGAGGPYEQYF. Written as DNA, the CDR3 is TGTGCCAGCAGTTTCGGAGCGGGGGGGCCCTACGAGCAGTACTTC.

This clone occurred once. The chain joins TRBV19 to TRBJ2-7, with D possibly TRBD1 on 6 matching bases. Trimming pared 1 base from V and 1 base from J, leaving 8 bases between. CDR1 and CDR2 from the germline V gene are LNHDA and SQIVND (reference sequence). The length of the CDR3 is 14 residues. The CDR3 DNA is TGTGCCAGTAGTATAGCGCAGGGGTCCTACGAGCAGTACTTC. Translated, it gives CASSIAQGSYEQYF.

J is TRBJ1-1 and V is TRBV4-3, with 9 bases aligning to TRBD1. The V gene's germline CDR1 is LGHNA and CDR2 YSLEER. This CDR3 comprises 15 residues. Trimming cost V 4 bases and J 4 bases; bases outside gene matches: 7. The CDR3 reads CASSLTRTGATEAFF. CDR3 nucleotides: TGCGCCAGCAGCCTCACCAGGACAGGGGCCACTGAAGCTTTCTTT.

J is TRBJ1-5 and V is TRBV5-8; a possible D gene is TRBD1 (5 bases). The ends were cut back, 4 bases at V and 0 bases at J, with 14 bases in the middle. The germline V gene encodes CDR1 SGHTS and CDR2 YDEGEE. This CDR3 is built from 16 residues. The CDR3 region is CASSPGGGTSNQPQHF. CDR3 nucleotide sequence: TGTGCCAGCAGCCCCGGGGGGGGAACTAGCAATCAGCCCCAGCATTTT. Full variable domain (remainder filled in from reference TRBV5-8 and TRBJ1-5): EAGVTQSPTHLIKTRGQQATLRCSPISGHTSVYWYQQALGLGLQFLLWYDEGEERNRGNFPPRFSGRQFPNYSSELNVNALELEDSALYLCASSPGGGTSNQPQHFGDGTRLSIL.

The chain is built from TRBV5-1 and TRBJ2-7; 7 bases agree with TRBD2. The CDR3 has 14 amino acids. Germline V gives CDR1 SGHRS, CDR2 YFSETQ. V shed 2 bases and J 0 bases; nucleotides not matched to a gene: 2. CDR3 coding DNA: TGCGCCAGCAGCTTTGGCGGGGGCTCCTACGAGCAGTACTTC. Its protein is CASSFGGGSYEQYF.

V gene TRBV6-5 combines with J gene TRBJ1-1; no firm D call. Germline V CDR1 and CDR2: MNHEY, SVGAGI. V lost 5 bases and J 5 bases, leaving 12 bases between the germline ends. CDR3 length equals 13 residues. CDR3 nucleotides: TGTGCCAGCAGTCGACCCCCGGGGACTGAAGCTTTCTTT. Its translation: CASSRPPGTEAFF.

J is TRBJ2-2 and V is TRBV18, with 8 nucleotides matching TRBD1. The CDR3 is made up of 17 amino acids. Trimming took 3 bases from V and 0 from J; bases not matched to a gene: 6. Germline assignment: CDR1 KGHSH and CDR2 LQKENI. The CDR3 here is CASSPSTGGTNTGELFF. Here the CDR3 DNA reads TGTGCCAGCTCACCTTCTACAGGGGGAACGAACACCGGGGAGCTGTTTTTT.

The chain recombines TRBV11-2 with TRBJ1-6, with no clear D. V lost 0 bases, J lost 0 bases, and 12 bases lay in between. The germline gives CDR1 SGHAT, CDR2 FQNNGV. CDR3 length: 18 amino acids. The CDR3 protein is CASSLDSLTSSYNSPLHF. The CDR3 DNA reads as TGTGCCAGCAGCTTAGACTCCCTCACGAGCTCCTATAATTCACCCCTCCACTTT. The full variable domain, its missing parts supplied by reference TRBV11-2 and TRBJ1-6, is EAGVAQSPRYKIIEKRQSVAFWCNPISGHATLYWYQQILGQGPKLLIQFQNNGVVDDSQLPKDRFSAERLKGVDSTLKIQPAKLEDSAVYLCASSLDSLTSSYNSPLHFGNGTRLTVT.

Comment on this clone: A read error may produce the germline difference seen at one junction end. The V gene is TRBV7-7, the J gene TRBJ2-7, with TRBD1 identical over 12 bases. From germline, CDR1 is SSHAT and CDR2 FNYEAQ (reference sequence). The CDR3 covers 15 residues. The CDR3 loop reads CASSLGTGGVNEQYF. CDR3 nucleotides: TGTGCTAGCAGCTTAGGGACAGGGGGCGTAAACGAGCAGTACTTC.

This chain uses TRBV10-3 with TRBJ1-1; 7 bases match TRBD1. CDR1 is ENHRY, CDR2 SYGVKD, per germline. The CDR3 contains 13 residues. J was trimmed by 3 bases and V by 10 bases; bases with no gene match: 8. The CDR3 is CATFDREDTEAFF. CDR3 nucleotide sequence: TGTGCCACCTTCGACAGGGAGGACACTGAAGCTTTCTTT.